This is a list of T cell receptor beta chains from one sample in a study of blood T cell repertoires in COVID-19. Measured with immunoSEQ multiplex PCR; TCRdb has only the in-frame clones, and not every one. Altogether just under 350,000 clones are present, around 90% being singletons, with the ten largest covering roughly 3.5%. Sequencing used peripheral blood. Receptor source: a young woman who had recovered from COVID-19. CDR3s include the opening cysteine and the closing phenylalanine or tryptophan. Fields, in order: V gene, D gene, J gene, clone size, CDR3 protein, CDR3 DNA. D genes are given only for firm matches. Only part of the rows carry a size: once, few, many, or a class if the clone is expanded.

v_call: TRBV6-5
d_call: -
j_call: TRBJ1-2
clone_size: few
cdr3_aa: CASSYSMGGGYTF
cdr3_nt: TGTGCCAGCAGTTACTCGATGGGGGGAGGCTACACCTTC

v_call: TRBV5-1
d_call: TRBD2
j_call: TRBJ2-1
clone_size: -
cdr3_aa: CASSFRREAGTSGYNEQFF
cdr3_nt: TGCGCCAGCAGCTTCAGACGGGAAGCGGGGACTAGCGGATACAATGAGCAGTTCTTC

v_call: TRBV15
d_call: -
j_call: TRBJ2-5
clone_size: -
cdr3_aa: CATSHREQETQYF
cdr3_nt: TGTGCCACCAGCCATAGGGAGCAAGAGACCCAGTACTTC

v_call: TRBV9
d_call: -
j_call: TRBJ1-1
clone_size: -
cdr3_aa: CASSGQVSLPSEAFF
cdr3_nt: TGTGCCAGCAGCGGACAGGTTTCGCTCCCCTCCGAAGCTTTCTTT

v_call: TRBV7-2
d_call: TRBD2
j_call: TRBJ2-3
clone_size: -
cdr3_aa: CASRTPGLAGVNLYF
cdr3_nt: TGTGCCAGCAGGACCCCGGGACTAGCGGGAGTTAATTTGTATTTT

v_call: TRBV7-8
d_call: TRBD1
j_call: TRBJ2-5
clone_size: -
cdr3_aa: CASRTGGQETQYF
cdr3_nt: TGTGCCAGCAGAACAGGGGGGCAAGAGACCCAGTACTTC

v_call: TRBV11-2
d_call: -
j_call: TRBJ2-3
clone_size: -
cdr3_aa: CASSPRLSPDTQYF
cdr3_nt: TGTGCCAGCAGCCCTAGACTATCACCCGATACGCAGTATTTT

v_call: TRBV11-3
d_call: TRBD1
j_call: TRBJ1-6
clone_size: -
cdr3_aa: CASSKERDRVPNSPLHF
cdr3_nt: TGTGCCAGCAGCAAAGAACGGGACAGGGTCCCAAATTCACCCCTCCACTTT

v_call: TRBV19
d_call: TRBD1
j_call: TRBJ1-5
clone_size: -
cdr3_aa: CASSQDRSNQPQHF
cdr3_nt: TGTGCCAGTAGTCAGGACAGGAGCAATCAGCCCCAGCATTTT

v_call: TRBV5-5
d_call: -
j_call: TRBJ1-5
clone_size: -
cdr3_aa: CASSLPGSQPQHF
cdr3_nt: TGTGCCAGCAGCTTGCCAGGTAGTCAGCCCCAGCATTTT

v_call: TRBV11-2
d_call: -
j_call: TRBJ2-2
clone_size: -
cdr3_aa: CASTFVGQGGGTGELFF
cdr3_nt: TGTGCCAGCACCTTTGTCGGGCAGGGAGGGGGCACCGGGGAGCTGTTTTTT

v_call: TRBV24-1
d_call: -
j_call: TRBJ1-5
clone_size: once
cdr3_aa: CAPKRGSGVQPQHF
cdr3_nt: TGTGCCCCTAAGCGGGGGTCGGGAGTCCAGCCCCAGCATTTT

v_call: TRBV19
d_call: -
j_call: TRBJ1-6
clone_size: -
cdr3_aa: CASSLKTGLNSPLHF
cdr3_nt: TGTGCCAGTAGTTTAAAGACAGGCCTTAATTCACCCCTCCACTTT

v_call: TRBV6-5
d_call: -
j_call: TRBJ2-5
clone_size: once
cdr3_aa: CASSFQTRNFETQYF
cdr3_nt: TGTGCCAGCAGTTTCCAGACTAGGAACTTTGAGACCCAGTACTTC

v_call: TRBV4-1
d_call: -
j_call: TRBJ1-5
clone_size: -
cdr3_aa: CASSHYRDSNQPQHF
cdr3_nt: TGCGCCAGCAGCCACTACAGGGATAGCAATCAGCCCCAGCATTTT

v_call: TRBV14
d_call: -
j_call: TRBJ2-3
clone_size: -
cdr3_aa: CASSPDRLVRDTQYF
cdr3_nt: TGTGCCAGCAGCCCAGACCGGCTAGTACGAGATACGCAGTATTTT

v_call: TRBV10-1
d_call: -
j_call: TRBJ1-2
clone_size: -
cdr3_aa: CASSETGSYGYTF
cdr3_nt: TGCGCCAGCAGCGAAACAGGGTCCTATGGCTACACCTTC

v_call: TRBV30
d_call: -
j_call: TRBJ1-1
clone_size: -
cdr3_aa: CAWASPRGTEAFF
cdr3_nt: TGTGCCTGGGCCTCCCCGCGGGGCACTGAAGCTTTCTTT

v_call: TRBV7-2
d_call: TRBD1
j_call: TRBJ2-3
clone_size: -
cdr3_aa: CASSFDRGLRDTQYF
cdr3_nt: TGTGCCAGCAGTTTCGACAGGGGGCTACGAGATACGCAGTATTTT

v_call: TRBV7-9
d_call: TRBD1
j_call: TRBJ1-5
clone_size: once
cdr3_aa: CASSLTTGGEQPQHF
cdr3_nt: TGTGCCAGCAGCTTAACCACAGGGGGTGAACAGCCCCAGCATTTT

v_call: TRBV5-1
d_call: -
j_call: TRBJ1-6
clone_size: once
cdr3_aa: CASSLVGPYNSPLHF
cdr3_nt: TGCGCCAGCAGCTTGGTGGGCCCCTATAATTCACCCCTCCACTTT

v_call: TRBV7-9
d_call: -
j_call: TRBJ1-5
clone_size: -
cdr3_aa: CASSRGAPSQPQHF
cdr3_nt: TGTGCCAGCAGCCGTGGGGCCCCAAGCCAGCCCCAGCATTTT

v_call: TRBV28
d_call: -
j_call: TRBJ1-6
clone_size: -
cdr3_aa: CASRRRGGLDSPLHF
cdr3_nt: TGTGCCAGCAGACGACGGGGGGGGCTTGATTCACCCCTCCACTTT

v_call: TRBV3-1/TRBV3-2
d_call: TRBD2
j_call: TRBJ2-5
clone_size: -
cdr3_aa: CASSQALAGDETQYF
cdr3_nt: TGTGCCAGCAGCCAAGCCCTAGCGGGAGATGAGACCCAGTACTTC

v_call: TRBV19
d_call: -
j_call: TRBJ1-1
clone_size: -
cdr3_aa: CASSMRENTEAFF
cdr3_nt: TGTGCCAGTAGTATGAGAGAGAACACTGAAGCTTTCTTT

v_call: TRBV5-1
d_call: TRBD2
j_call: TRBJ2-2
clone_size: once
cdr3_aa: CASSDQTGRTGELFF
cdr3_nt: TGCGCCAGCAGCGACCAGACCGGGAGGACCGGGGAGCTGTTTTTT

v_call: TRBV4-1
d_call: TRBD1
j_call: TRBJ1-1
clone_size: -
cdr3_aa: CASSQAGTDNTEAFF
cdr3_nt: TGCGCCAGCAGCCAAGCCGGGACAGATAACACTGAAGCTTTCTTT

v_call: TRBV28
d_call: TRBD2
j_call: TRBJ2-1
clone_size: -
cdr3_aa: CASSLRLGTTFSEQFF
cdr3_nt: TGTGCCAGCAGTTTAAGGCTTGGGACTACGTTCTCGGAGCAGTTCTTC

v_call: TRBV7-2
d_call: TRBD2
j_call: TRBJ2-1
clone_size: -
cdr3_aa: CASSLMGGLVANEQFF
cdr3_nt: TGTGCCAGCAGCTTAATGGGGGGACTAGTAGCAAATGAGCAGTTCTTC